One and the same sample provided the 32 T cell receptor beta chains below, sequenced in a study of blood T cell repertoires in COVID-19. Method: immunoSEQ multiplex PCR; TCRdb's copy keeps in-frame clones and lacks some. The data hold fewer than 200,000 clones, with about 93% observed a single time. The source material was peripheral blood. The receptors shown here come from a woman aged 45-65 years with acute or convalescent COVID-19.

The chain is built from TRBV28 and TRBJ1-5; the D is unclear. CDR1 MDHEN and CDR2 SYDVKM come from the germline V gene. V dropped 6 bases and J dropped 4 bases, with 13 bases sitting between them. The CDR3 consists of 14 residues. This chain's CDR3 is CASSIWGANQPQHF. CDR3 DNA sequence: TGTGCCAGCAGCATCTGGGGAGCTAATCAGCCCCAGCATTTT.

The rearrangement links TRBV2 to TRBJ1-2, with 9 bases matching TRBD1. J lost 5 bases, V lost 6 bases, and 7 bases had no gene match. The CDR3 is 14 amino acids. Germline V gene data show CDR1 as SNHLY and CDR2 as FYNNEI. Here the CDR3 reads CASSGLDRGYGYTF. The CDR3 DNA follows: TGTGCCAGCAGCGGCCTGGACAGGGGTTATGGCTACACCTTC.

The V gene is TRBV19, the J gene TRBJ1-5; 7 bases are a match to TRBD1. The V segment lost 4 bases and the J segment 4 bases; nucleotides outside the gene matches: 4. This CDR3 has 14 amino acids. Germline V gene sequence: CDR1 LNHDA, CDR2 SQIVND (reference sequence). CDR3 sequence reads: CASSKQGVNQPQHF. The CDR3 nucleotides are TGTGCCAGTAGTAAGCAGGGGGTAAATCAGCCCCAGCATTTT.

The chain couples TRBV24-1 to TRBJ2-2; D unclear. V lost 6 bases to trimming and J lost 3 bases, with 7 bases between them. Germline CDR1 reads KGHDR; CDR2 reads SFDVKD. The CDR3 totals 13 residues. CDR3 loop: CATSLRYTGELFF. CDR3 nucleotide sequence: TGTGCCACCAGTCTCAGATACACCGGGGAGCTGTTTTTT.

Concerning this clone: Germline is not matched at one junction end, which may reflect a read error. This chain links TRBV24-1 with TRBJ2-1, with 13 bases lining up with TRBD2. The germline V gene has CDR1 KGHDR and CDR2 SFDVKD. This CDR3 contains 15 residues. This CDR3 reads CATSDSRTSGSYQVF. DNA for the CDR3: TGTGCCACCAGTGATTCTAGGACTAGCGGGAGCTACCAGGTCTTC.

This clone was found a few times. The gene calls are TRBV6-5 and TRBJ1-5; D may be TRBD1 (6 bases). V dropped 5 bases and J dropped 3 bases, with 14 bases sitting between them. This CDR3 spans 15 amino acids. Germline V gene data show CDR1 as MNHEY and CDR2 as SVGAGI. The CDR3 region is CASSQGKADNQPQHF. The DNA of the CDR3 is TGTGCCAGCAGTCAGGGGAAAGCAGACAATCAGCCCCAGCATTTT.

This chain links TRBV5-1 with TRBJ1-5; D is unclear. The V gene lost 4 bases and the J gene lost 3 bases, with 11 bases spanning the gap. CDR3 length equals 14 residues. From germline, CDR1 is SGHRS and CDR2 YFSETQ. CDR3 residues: CASSVNPFNQPQHF. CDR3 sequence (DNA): TGCGCCAGCAGCGTTAATCCTTTCAATCAGCCCCAGCATTTT.

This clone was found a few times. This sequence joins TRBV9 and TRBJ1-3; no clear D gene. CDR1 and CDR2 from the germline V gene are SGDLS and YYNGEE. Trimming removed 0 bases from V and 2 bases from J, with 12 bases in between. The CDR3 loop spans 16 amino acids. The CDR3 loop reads CASSVDLRRAGNTIYF. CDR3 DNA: TGTGCCAGCAGCGTAGACCTTCGAAGAGCTGGAAACACCATATATTTT.

For the CDR3, the DNA is TGTGCCAGCAATTCAAATAGGGAGGATACCTACGAGCAGTACTTC. Protein: CASNSNREDTYEQYF. V is TRBV28 and J is TRBJ2-7, with D perhaps matching TRBD2 (6 bases). Germline V gives CDR1 MDHEN, CDR2 SYDVKM. Trimming took off 7 bases at V and 2 bases at J, with 18 bases between the two ends. This CDR3 comprises 15 residues.

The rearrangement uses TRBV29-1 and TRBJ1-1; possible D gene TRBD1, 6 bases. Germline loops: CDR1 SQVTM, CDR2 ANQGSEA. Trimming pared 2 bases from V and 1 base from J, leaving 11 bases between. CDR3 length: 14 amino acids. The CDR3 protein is CSVETGIRNTEAFF. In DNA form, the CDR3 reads TGCAGCGTTGAAACAGGGATTAGGAACACTGAAGCTTTCTTT.

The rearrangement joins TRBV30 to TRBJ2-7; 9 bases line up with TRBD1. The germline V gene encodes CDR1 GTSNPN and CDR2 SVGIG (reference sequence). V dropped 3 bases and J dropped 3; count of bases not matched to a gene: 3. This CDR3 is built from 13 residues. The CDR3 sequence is CAWRGQGFYEQYF. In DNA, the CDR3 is TGTGCCTGGAGGGGACAGGGTTTCTACGAGCAGTACTTC.

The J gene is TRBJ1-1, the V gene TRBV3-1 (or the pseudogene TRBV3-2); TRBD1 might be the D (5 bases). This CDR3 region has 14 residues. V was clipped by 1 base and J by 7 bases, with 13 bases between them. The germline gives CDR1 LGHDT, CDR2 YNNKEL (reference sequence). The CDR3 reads CASSQGQPGSEAFF. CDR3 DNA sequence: TGTGCCAGCAGCCAAGGACAGCCAGGCAGTGAAGCTTTCTTT.

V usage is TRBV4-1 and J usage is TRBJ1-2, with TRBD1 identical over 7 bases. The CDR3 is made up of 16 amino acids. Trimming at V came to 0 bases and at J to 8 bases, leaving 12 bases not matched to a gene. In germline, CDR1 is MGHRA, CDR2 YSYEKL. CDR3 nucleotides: TGCGCCAGCAGCCAAGAGGTTTGGGACAGATCTTGGGGCTACACCTTC. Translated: CASSQEVWDRSWGYTF.

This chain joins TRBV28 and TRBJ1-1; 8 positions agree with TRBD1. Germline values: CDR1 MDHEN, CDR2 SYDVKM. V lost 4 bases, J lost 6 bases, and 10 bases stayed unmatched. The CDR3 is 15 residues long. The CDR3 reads CASSSLGQGSSEAFF. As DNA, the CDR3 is TGTGCCAGCAGTTCACTTGGACAGGGCTCTTCTGAAGCTTTCTTT. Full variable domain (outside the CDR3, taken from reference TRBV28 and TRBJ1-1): DVKVTQSSRYLVKRTGEKVFLECVQDMDHENMFWYRQDPGLGLRLIYFSYDVKMKEKGDIPEGYSVSREKKERFSLILESASTNQTSMYLCASSSLGQGSSEAFFGQGTRLTVV.

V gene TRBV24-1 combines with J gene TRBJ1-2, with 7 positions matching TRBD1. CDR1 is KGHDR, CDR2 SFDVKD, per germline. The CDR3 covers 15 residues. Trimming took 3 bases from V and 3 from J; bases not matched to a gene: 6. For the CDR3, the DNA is TGTGCCACCAGTGATGGCACAGGGGCGGACTATGGCTACACCTTC. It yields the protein CATSDGTGADYGYTF.

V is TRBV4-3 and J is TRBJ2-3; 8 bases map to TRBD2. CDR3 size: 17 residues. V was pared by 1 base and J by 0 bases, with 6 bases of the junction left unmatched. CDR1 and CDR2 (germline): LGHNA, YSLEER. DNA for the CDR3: TGCGCCAGCAGCCAAGGACCGCCGGGGGGGAGCACAGATACGCAGTATTTT. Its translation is CASSQGPPGGSTDTQYF.

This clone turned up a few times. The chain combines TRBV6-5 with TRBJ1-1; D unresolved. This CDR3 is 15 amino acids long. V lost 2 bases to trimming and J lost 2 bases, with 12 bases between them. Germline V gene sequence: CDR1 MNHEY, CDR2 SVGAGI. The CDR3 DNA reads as TGTGCCAGCAGTTACCCCGGCGCGGGCAACACTGAAGCTTTCTTT. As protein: CASSYPGAGNTEAFF.

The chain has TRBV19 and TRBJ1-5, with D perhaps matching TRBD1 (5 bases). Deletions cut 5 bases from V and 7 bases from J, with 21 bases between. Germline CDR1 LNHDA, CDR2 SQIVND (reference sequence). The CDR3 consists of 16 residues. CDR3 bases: TGTGCCAGTAGTCCCTCGCCCTCAGGGTGGCGACAGCCCCAGCATTTT. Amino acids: CASSPSPSGWRQPQHF.

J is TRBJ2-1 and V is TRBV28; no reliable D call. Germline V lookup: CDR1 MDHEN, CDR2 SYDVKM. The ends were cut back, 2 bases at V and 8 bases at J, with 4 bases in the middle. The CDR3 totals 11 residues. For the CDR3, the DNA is TGTGCCAGCAGTTTACGGGATGAGCAGTTCTTC. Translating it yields CASSLRDEQFF.

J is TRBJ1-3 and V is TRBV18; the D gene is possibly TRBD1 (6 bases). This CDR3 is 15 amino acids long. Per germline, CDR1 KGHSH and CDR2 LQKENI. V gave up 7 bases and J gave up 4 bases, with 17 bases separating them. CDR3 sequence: CASLFGQLEGNTIYF. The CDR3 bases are TGTGCCAGCTTATTTGGACAGTTGGAGGGAAACACCATATATTTT.

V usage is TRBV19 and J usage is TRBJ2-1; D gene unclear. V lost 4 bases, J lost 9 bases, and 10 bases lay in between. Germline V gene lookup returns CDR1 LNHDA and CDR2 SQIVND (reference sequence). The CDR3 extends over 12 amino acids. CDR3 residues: CASSKLPGEQFF. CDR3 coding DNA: TGTGCCAGTAGTAAGCTCCCAGGTGAGCAGTTCTTC.

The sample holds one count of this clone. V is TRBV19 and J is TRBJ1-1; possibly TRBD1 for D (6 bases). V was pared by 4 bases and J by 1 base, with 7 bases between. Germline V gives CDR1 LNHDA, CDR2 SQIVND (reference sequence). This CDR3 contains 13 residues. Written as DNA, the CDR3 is TGTGCCAGTAGTAGACAGGCGAACACTGAAGCTTTCTTT. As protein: CASSRQANTEAFF.

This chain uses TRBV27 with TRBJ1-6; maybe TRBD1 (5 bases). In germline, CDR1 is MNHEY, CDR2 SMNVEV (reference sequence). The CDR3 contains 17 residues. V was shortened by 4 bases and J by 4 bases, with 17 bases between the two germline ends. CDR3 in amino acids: CASSSYIPGGYNSPLHF. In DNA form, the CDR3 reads TGTGCCAGCAGTTCATATATTCCTGGGGGGTATAATTCACCCCTCCACTTT.

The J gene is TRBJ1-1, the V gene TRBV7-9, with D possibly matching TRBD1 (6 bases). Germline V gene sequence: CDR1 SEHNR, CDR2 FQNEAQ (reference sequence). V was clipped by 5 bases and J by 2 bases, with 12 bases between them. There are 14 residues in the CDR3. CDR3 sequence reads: CASSEGVRNTEAFF. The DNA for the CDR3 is TGTGCCAGCAGCGAGGGGGTGCGTAACACTGAAGCTTTCTTT.

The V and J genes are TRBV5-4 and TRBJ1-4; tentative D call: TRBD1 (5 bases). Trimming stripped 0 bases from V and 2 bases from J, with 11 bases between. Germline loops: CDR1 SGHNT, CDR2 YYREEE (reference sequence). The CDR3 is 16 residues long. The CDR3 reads CASSLEGMKTNEKLFF. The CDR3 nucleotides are TGTGCCAGCAGCTTGGAGGGGATGAAGACTAATGAAAAACTGTTTTTT.

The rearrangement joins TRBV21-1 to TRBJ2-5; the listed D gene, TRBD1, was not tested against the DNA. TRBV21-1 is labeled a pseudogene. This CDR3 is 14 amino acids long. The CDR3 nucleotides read TGTGCCAGCAGCACCGGACAGCTCCAAGAGACCCAGTACTTC. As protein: CASSTGQLQETQYF.

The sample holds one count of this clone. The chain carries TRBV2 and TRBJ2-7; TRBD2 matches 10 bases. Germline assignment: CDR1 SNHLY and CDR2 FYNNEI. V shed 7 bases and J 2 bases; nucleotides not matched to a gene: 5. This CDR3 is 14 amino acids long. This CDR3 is CASNSGRAAYEQYF. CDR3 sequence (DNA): TGTGCCAGCAACAGCGGGAGGGCTGCCTACGAGCAGTACTTC. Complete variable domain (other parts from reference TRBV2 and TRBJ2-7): EPEVTQTPSHQVTQMGQEVILRCVPISNHLYFYWYRQILGQKVEFLVSFYNNEISEKSEIFDDQFSVERPDGSNFTLKIRSTKLEDSAMYFCASNSGRAAYEQYFGPGTRLTVT.

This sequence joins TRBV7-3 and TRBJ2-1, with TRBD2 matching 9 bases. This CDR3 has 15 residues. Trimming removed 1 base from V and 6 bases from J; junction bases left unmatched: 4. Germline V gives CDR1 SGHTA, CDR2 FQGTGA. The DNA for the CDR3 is TGTGCCAGCAGCTTAAAGGGACTAGCTAGCAATGAGCAGTTCTTC. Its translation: CASSLKGLASNEQFF.

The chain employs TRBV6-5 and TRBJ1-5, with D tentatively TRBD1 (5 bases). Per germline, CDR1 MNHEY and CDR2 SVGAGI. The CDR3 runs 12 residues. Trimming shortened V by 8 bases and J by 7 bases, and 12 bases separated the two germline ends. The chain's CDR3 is CASQGGDQPQHF. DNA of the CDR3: TGTGCCAGCCAGGGAGGGGACCAGCCCCAGCATTTT.

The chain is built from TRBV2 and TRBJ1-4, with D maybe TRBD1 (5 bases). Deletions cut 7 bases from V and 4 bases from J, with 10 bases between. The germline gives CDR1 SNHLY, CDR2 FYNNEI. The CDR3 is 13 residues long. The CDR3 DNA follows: TGTGCCAGCAATTCAGGGATTAATGAAAAACTGTTTTTT. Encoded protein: CASNSGINEKLFF.

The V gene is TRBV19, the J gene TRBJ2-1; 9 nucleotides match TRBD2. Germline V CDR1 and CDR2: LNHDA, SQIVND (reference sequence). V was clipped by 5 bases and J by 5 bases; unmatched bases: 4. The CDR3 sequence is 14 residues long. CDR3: CASSVSGGNNEQFF. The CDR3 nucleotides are TGTGCCAGTAGTGTCAGCGGGGGGAACAATGAGCAGTTCTTC.

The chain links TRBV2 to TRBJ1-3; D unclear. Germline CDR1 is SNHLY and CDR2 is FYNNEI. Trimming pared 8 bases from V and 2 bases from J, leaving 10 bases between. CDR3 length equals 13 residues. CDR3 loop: CASRNGAGNTIYF. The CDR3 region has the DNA TGTGCCAGCCGAAACGGGGCTGGAAACACCATATATTTT.